This TCR beta chain was sequenced during a study of PD-L1 blockade in urothelial cancer. Study in general: Study patients had been treated with 0 to 3 previous chemotherapy regimens. Study results and caveats: Clones that were tumor-associated expanded more in the blood of durable-benefit patients at 3 weeks.

TCRdb keeps only in-frame clones here, not all; method: immunoSEQ multiplex PCR. The data show tens of thousands of clones, around 80% seen once. This CDR3 has 15 residues. Germline V lookup: CDR1 LNHNV, CDR2 YYDKDF (reference sequence). J gave up 2 bases and V 2 bases, and 5 bases lay outside the gene matches. Patients were living with locally advanced or metastatic urothelial carcinoma. A single count supports this clone. Its cognate antigen is unknown. The sequencing used PBMCs, collected around atezolizumab (anti-PD-L1) treatment. The source of this sequence is a man between 65 and 85 years old with urothelial cancer. This chain links TRBV15 with TRBJ2-7, with TRBD1 matching over 8 bases. The CDR3 region has the DNA TGTGCCACCAGCAGACGACAGGGGAGGACCTACGAGCAGTACTTC. Translating it yields CATSRRQGRTYEQYF.